A single T cell receptor beta chain is shown here with its context. Its antigen is unknown. Per-base quality was not reported, and no clone a single base away is much larger than it. The cohort was made up of 666 healthy bone marrow donors. At the time of sampling, all cohort members were nominally healthy, though unrecorded immune exposures were likely present. The donor tested CMV seronegative, placing the donor among the approximately 360 seronegative members of the cohort. A peripheral blood sample was collected from each donor, and TCR beta sequencing was performed on peripheral blood mononuclear cells. Genomic DNA was extracted from the blood cell samples with the Qiagen DNeasy Blood Extraction Kit. Libraries were made using the immunoSEQ multiplex PCR assay. For the multiplex PCR, a mixture combining 60 forward primers for TCR Vbeta segments and 13 reverse primers for TCR Jbeta segments was used. The CDR3 region of rearranged TCR beta genes was amplified from genomic DNA by a multiplex PCR assay. On the Illumina HiSeq System, the amplified TCR beta libraries were sequenced as 87-base-pair reads. In the authors' own workflow: Across the roughly 640 repertoires, a later analysis counted 80 million or so unique TCR beta chains, around 11 million of which were shared by at least two donors. To remove PCR and sequencing errors, raw reads were error-corrected and collapsed into unique sequences using a nearest-neighbor algorithm that merged closely related sequences. V, D and J gene segments were assigned by aligning CDR3 sequences to IMGT reference sequences. For a sequence to be retained, a match of at least six nucleotides was required to both a V gene segment and a J gene segment. A rearrangement counted as productive if the CDR3 had no stop codons and remained in frame with V and J, and every other rearrangement counted as non-productive. Following IMGT convention, CDR3 was defined as the stretch from the second conserved V-encoded cysteine up to the conserved J-encoded phenylalanine. Sequences without an unambiguous match to a single V gene segment were excluded from the earlier analysis of 587 of the donors. In an earlier analysis of a few hundred of the donors, a V segment was called functional when productive rearrangements were above 56.7%, and segregating when the standard deviation between donors exceeded 5%. A statistical classification framework was developed to diagnose cytomegalovirus status using the catalog of TCR beta chain sequences. In a later analysis, V and J genes were assigned by comparing TCR nucleotide sequences against IMGT/GENE-DB human TR gene sequences. In a later analysis, CDR3 sequences and most-parsimonious VDJ recombination scenarios were assigned using the TCRdist pipeline. In a later analysis, each TCR beta chain was defined by its CDR3 amino acid sequence together with its V-gene family, and reads lacking a unique V-gene family were excluded. In a later analysis, fewer than 650 highly shared, low-generation-probability nucleotide sequences were removed to address suspected cross-contamination and a sequencing artifact. In a later analysis, a clonal expansion index was calculated for each public chain from normalized within-repertoire ranks of inferred template counts. In a later analysis, generation probabilities were computed using a VDJ recombination model fitted to out-of-frame rearrangements, and the results were checked against IGoR. Hypergeometric tests were used in a later analysis to score TCR-TCR, TCR-HLA and TCR-CMV co-occurrence, with a repertoire-size bias correction applied to the TCR pairs. False discovery rates were estimated in a later analysis by permuting HLA or CMV assignments 20 times. In a later analysis, co-occurring TCRs were grouped with DBSCAN, and TCRdist sequence similarity was added when clustering was performed within HLA-allele-positive subsets. For co-occurrence clustering, repertoires with fewer than 30,000 or more than 120,000 public chains were excluded, along with roughly 5 repertoires with anomalous nucleotide sharing. TCRdb took this table from immuneACCESS and kept in-frame rearrangements with V and J called. Such tables lack part of the clones; where checked against another copy, unresolved V genes explain under half of the gap, and the rest is unexplained. From that table come the V and J calls and clone size; the DNA was used to work out D and trimming. The sample records 100,000 or so clones, 55% to 75% of which are singletons. The ten largest make up about 2.5% of the sample.

The data were obtained in a study of cytomegalovirus exposure and HLA in healthy donors (dated by TCRdb to about 2017). Notes on the research overall: An earlier analysis of some 600 of the donors reported about 260 Gb of sequence data and approximately 120 million unique TCR beta sequences obtained from some 170 million T cells. Genome-wide SNP genotypes for about 60% of the 666 donors were used in a later genetic analysis, which treated that subset as a discovery cohort. The study aimed to test whether signatures of past pathogen exposure could be identified by cataloging public T cell receptors. Donor age, sex, ethnicity and CMV serostatus were compiled together with the repertoire data. In addition to the first cohort of approximately 670 subjects, a separate validation cohort of 130 or so different subjects was used. All discovery cohort repertoires had been generated on a single sequencing platform. In the later analysis, no new phenotypic data were used to find candidate immune exposures; instead, reliance was placed on TCR beta sequences and their occurrence across donors. HLA typing included class I and class II loci at four-digit resolution. Of the roughly 400 genotyped donors, 75% to 85% were placed in the genetic ancestry cluster associated with self-reported Caucasian donors. Roughly 5 DR-DQ haplotypes were handled as single units for association and clustering because linkage in the cohort was strong. In an earlier analysis of 587 of the donors, high-throughput TCR beta sequencing was used to judge whether each TCR beta V gene segment behaved as functional or pseudogenic. On average, about 240,000 unique TCR beta nucleotide sequences were sequenced per donor among a few hundred genotyped donors of the cohort, with around 19% of those sequences being non-productive. The number of typed donors differed by locus: about 620-640 for A, B, C, DRB1 and DQB1; roughly 510 for DQA1; 606 for DPA1; and about 450 for DPB1. Approximately 330 gigabases of sequencing data and around 80 million unique TCR sequences made up an early release that covered about 640 HLA-typed donors. A later analysis re-examined previously published TCR beta repertoires from about 670 donors and added high-resolution HLA genotyping to investigate patterns of TCR occurrence. To predict cytomegalovirus infection status, the study brought together high-throughput TCR immunosequencing, statistical association of individual TCRs with disease status, and machine learning. Using immunosequencing, the study profiled T cell repertoires from 666 subjects and related those repertoires to cytomegalovirus serostatus. Broad study findings and their caveats: Some IMGT-functional V segments, including TRBV6-2 and TRBV6-3, could not be distinguished by the 87-base-pair reads and were therefore excluded. Roughly uniform sequencing depth across donors was assumed in presence/absence analyses, although this assumption may not hold. In an earlier analysis of 500 to 650 of the donors, most TCR beta V segments appeared in productive rearrangements about 87% or about 30% of the time, broadly matching IMGT annotations. Linkage disequilibrium might explain the correlated functional status among segregating V segments, but an unknown experimental factor could not be ruled out. A later analysis reported that several top co-occurrence clusters appeared linked to parvovirus B19, influenza, CMV and Epstein-Barr virus. In the study, 150 to 200 TCR beta chains were listed as associated with cytomegalovirus. This cohort had only TCR beta chains sequenced, and the lack of alpha or paired-chain data limited which features could be detected. A later analysis found that TCR association rates varied across HLA loci, with DRB1 alleles showing the most associated TCRs and HLA-C alleles the fewest. In vitro tests confirmed that a few of the cytomegalovirus-associated TCR beta chains recognize cytomegalovirus antigens. Most CMV-associated TCR beta chains appeared to be HLA-restricted in a later analysis, and the HLA associations seemed to be driven largely by CMV exposure. Because some donors lacked HLA typing at each locus, the association tests relied only on the typed subset. A later analysis found that HLA-associated TCR beta chains were more clonally expanded and had lower generation probabilities than equally common non-associated chains. A further reported finding was that TCR beta sequences accurately predicted the HLA-A and HLA-B alleles for most subjects in the first cohort. The sequencing pipeline was judged likely to have produced a cluster of highly shared sequence variants as a technical artifact. Some 15 rarely observed V segments, including chromosome 9 orphons, were excluded from the earlier analysis of some 590 of the donors because counts were too low. For the cohort, immune exposure information was limited to CMV serostatus. When HLA alleles, especially DR and DQ, strongly co-occurred, TCR associations were difficult to assign to individual alleles. Across donors, most TCR sequences were observed very rarely, whereas some public TCRs were present in many individuals. Cytomegalovirus status was reported to be diagnosed by the classifier with high specificity and sensitivity in both the original and validation cohorts. V-gene and J-gene trimming of TCR beta chains was associated with a missense DCLRE1C variant in a later genetic analysis, and the association was replicated in an independent cohort. The authors suggested that the approach could potentially be extended to other disease states and immunological phenotypes. A later analysis associated some 17,000 TCR beta sequences with specific HLA alleles at a false discovery rate of 0.05. Compared with the 666-donor mean, donors in an Asian-associated ancestry cluster had fewer N-insertions in productive TCRs, according to a later genetic analysis.

CDR1 SGHAT and CDR2 FQNNGV were looked up in the germline V gene. From the cysteine up to the phenylalanine, the CDR3 has a length of 19 residues. The only DNA kept is the CDR3, 57 bases in frame from the first base. Unmatched junction bases come to 21, with V trimmed by 5 bases and J by 2 bases. Recombination joined TRBV11-2 with TRBJ2-7; 7 bases in between match TRBD2. This TCR was sampled from a man aged 45 to 65 in good health and CMV-seronegative. Specimen: PBMCs. The CDR3 protein: CASSRDSPSGSYPAYEQYF. The nucleotides read TGTGCCAGCAGCCGGGATTCGCCTAGCGGCTCATACCCCGCCTACGAGCAGTACTTC.